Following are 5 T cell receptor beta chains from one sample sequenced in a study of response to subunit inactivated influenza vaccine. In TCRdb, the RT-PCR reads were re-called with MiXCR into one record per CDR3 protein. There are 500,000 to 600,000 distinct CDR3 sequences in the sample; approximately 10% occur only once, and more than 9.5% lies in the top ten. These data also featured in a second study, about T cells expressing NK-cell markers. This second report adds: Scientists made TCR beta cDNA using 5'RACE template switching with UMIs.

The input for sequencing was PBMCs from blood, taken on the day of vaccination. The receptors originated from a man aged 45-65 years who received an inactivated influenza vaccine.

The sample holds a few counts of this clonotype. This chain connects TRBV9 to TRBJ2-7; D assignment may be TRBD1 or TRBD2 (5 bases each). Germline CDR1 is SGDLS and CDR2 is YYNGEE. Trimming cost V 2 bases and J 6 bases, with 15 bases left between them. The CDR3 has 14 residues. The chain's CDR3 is CASSVRDGASEQYF. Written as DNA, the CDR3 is TGTGCCAGCAGCGTCAGGGACGGGGCGTCCGAGCAGTACTTC. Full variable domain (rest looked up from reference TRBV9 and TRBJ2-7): DSGVTQTPKHLITATGQRVTLRCSPRSGDLSVYWYQQSLDQGLQFLIQYYNGEERAKGNILERFSAQQFPDLHSELNLSSLELGDSALYFCASSVRDGASEQYFGPGTRLTVT.

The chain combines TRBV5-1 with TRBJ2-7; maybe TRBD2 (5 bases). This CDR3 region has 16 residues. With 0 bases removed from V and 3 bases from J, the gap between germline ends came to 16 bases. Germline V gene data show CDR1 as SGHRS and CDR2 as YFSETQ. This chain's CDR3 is CASSLAEFGLSYEQYF. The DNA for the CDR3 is TGCGCCAGCAGCTTGGCCGAGTTTGGACTCAGCTACGAGCAGTACTTC.

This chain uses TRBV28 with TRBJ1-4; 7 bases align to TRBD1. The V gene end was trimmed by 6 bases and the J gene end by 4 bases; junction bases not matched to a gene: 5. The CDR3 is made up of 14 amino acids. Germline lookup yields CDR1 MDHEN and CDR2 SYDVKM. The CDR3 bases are TGTGCCAGCAGAGAGGGACAGCTTAATGAAAAACTGTTTTTT. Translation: CASREGQLNEKLFF.

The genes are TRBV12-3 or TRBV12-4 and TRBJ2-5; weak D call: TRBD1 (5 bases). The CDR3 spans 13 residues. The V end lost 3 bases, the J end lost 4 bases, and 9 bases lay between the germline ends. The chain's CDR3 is CASSFLGVETQYF. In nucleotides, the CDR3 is TGTGCCAGCAGTTTTCTAGGGGTAGAGACCCAGTACTTC.

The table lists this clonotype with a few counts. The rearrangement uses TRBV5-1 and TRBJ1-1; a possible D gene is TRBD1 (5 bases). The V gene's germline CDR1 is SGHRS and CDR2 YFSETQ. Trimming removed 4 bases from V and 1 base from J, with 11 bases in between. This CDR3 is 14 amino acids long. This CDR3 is CASSPDGGNTEAFF. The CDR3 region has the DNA TGCGCCAGCAGCCCGGATGGGGGGAACACTGAAGCTTTCTTT. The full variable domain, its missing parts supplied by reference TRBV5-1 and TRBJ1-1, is KAGVTQTPRYLIKTRGQQVTLSCSPISGHRSVSWYQQTPGQGLQFLFEYFSETQRNKGNFPGRFSGRQFSNSRSEMNVSTLELGDSALYLCASSPDGGNTEAFFGQGTRLTVV.